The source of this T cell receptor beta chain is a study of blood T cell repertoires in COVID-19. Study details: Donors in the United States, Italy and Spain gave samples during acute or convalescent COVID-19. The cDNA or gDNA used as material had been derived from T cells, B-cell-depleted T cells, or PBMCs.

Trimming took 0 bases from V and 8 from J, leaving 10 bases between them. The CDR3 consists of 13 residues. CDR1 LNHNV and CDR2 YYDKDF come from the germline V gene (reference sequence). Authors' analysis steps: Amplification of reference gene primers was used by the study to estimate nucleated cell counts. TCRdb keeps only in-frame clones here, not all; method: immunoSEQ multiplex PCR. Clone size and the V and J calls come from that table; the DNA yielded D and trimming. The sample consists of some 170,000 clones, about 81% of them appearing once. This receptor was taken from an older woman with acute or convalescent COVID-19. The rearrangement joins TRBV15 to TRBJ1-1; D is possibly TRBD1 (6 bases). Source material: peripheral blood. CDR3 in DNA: TGTGCCACCAGCAGAGATAACGACAGGGAAGCTTTCTTT. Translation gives CATSRDNDREAFF.